This TCR beta chain was recovered during a study of immune cell composition in non-small cell lung cancer. Here immunoSEQ multiplex PCR was the method, and the copy in TCRdb shows in-frame clones only, minus some. The table lists about 11,000 clones, 50% to 75% of them singletons. Sequencing used lung tumor tissue. This receptor was taken from a human donor with non-small cell lung cancer.

The CDR3 DNA is TGTGCCAGCAGCGCATCCCTAGCGGGCACGAACTACGAGCAGTACTTC. This sequence encodes CASSASLAGTNYEQYF. The chain couples TRBV7-9 to TRBJ2-7; the match to TRBD2 covers 8 bases. The CDR3 runs 16 residues. Germline assignment: CDR1 SEHNR and CDR2 FQNEAQ (reference sequence). With 5 bases clipped from V and 3 bases from J, the junction kept 12 bases outside the gene matches.